Here is one T cell receptor beta chain with its context. The sample belongs to a study of blood T cell repertoires in COVID-19. In the study's own analysis: Amplification from reference gene primers served as the basis for estimated nucleated cell counts. Data came from immunoSEQ multiplex PCR; TCRdb stores just in-frame clones and leaves some out. V, J and clone size derive from that table, while D and trimming were established from the DNA sequence. The sample has about 250,000 clones, 85% to 90% seen once. Trimming stripped 0 bases from V and 5 bases from J, with 7 bases between. Germline values: CDR1 SNHLY, CDR2 FYNNEI. This CDR3 contains 13 residues.

The chain joins TRBV2 to TRBJ1-1; D not resolved. The TCR was taken from a man aged 35 to 55 who had recovered from COVID-19. The specimen sequenced was PBMCs or T cells enriched from blood (not recorded which). The CDR3 region has the DNA TGTGCCAGCAGTGAAGCGGTGGAGACTGAAGCTTTCTTT. Its translation is CASSEAVETEAFF.